The T cell receptor beta chain under discussion was sequenced for a study of persistence of HIV-infected CD4 T cells. Sequencing used immunoSEQ version 4 in survey mode. Profiling relied on immunoSEQ multiplex PCR, and the TCRdb table lists in-frame clones only, not all of them. This sample has roughly 32,000 clones, with 82% found just once. Study conclusions and caveats: TCR oligoclonality correlated with proviral oligoclonality in the same sorted populations.

Overlapping HIV-1 Gag 15-mer peptides at approximately 0.96 ug per peptide per mL were used. Memory cells lacking CD40L and CD69 with high CD45RO were sorted. About this clone itself: Its antigen is currently unknown.

The source of this sequence is an adult woman with HIV who was CMV-seropositive. The specimen comprised CD4+ T cells sorted from PBMCs after roughly 20-hour stimulation, sampled from a patient who received antiretroviral therapy.

This CDR3 reads CASSVGQGDNSPLHF. DNA for the CDR3: TGTGCCAGCAGTGTGGGACAGGGGGATAATTCACCCCTCCACTTT. The V gene is TRBV2, the J gene TRBJ1-6, with TRBD1 matching over 11 bases. The CDR3 is made up of 15 amino acids. The ends lost 4 bases at V and 5 bases at J; junction bases unmatched: 1. Germline assignment: CDR1 SNHLY and CDR2 FYNNEI.